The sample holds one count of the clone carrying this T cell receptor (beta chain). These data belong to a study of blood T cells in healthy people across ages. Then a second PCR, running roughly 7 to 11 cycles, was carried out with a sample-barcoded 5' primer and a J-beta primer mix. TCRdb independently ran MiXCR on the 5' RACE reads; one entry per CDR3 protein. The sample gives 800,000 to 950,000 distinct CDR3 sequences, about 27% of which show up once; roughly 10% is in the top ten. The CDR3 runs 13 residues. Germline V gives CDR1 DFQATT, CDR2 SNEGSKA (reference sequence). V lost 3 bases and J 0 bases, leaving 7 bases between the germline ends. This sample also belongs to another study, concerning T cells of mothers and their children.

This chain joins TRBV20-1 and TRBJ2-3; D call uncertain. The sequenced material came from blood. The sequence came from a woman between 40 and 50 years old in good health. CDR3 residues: CSARLGSTDTQYF. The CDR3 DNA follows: TGCAGTGCTAGGCTCGGGAGCACAGATACGCAGTATTTT.